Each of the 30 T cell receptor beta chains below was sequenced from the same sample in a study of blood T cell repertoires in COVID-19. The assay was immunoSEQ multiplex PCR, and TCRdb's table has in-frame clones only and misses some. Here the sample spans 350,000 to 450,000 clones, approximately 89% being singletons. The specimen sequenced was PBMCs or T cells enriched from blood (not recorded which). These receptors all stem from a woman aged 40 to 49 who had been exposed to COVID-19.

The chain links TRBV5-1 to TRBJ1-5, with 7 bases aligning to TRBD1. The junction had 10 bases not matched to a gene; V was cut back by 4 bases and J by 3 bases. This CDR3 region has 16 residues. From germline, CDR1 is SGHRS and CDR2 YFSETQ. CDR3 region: CASSPTGENNNQPQHF. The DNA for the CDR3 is TGCGCCAGCAGCCCAACAGGGGAGAACAACAATCAGCCCCAGCATTTT.

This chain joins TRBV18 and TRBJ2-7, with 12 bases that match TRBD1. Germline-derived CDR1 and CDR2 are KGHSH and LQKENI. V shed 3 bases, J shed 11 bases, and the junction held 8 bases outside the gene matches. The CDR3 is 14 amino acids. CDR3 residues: CASSPRDRGLNKYF. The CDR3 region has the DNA TGTGCCAGCTCACCTCGGGACAGGGGGCTGAACAAGTACTTC.

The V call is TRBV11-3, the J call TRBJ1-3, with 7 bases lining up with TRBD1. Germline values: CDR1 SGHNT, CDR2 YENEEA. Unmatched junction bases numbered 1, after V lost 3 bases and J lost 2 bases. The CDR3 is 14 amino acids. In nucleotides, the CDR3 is TGTGCCAGCAGCTTGGGACAGCCTGGAAACACCATATATTTT. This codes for CASSLGQPGNTIYF. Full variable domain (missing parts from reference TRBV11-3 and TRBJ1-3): EAGVVQSPRYKIIEKKQPVAFWCNPISGHNTLYWYLQNLGQGPELLIRYENEEAVDDSQLPKDRFSAERLKGVDSTLKIQPAELGDSAVYLCASSLGQPGNTIYFGEGSWLTVV.

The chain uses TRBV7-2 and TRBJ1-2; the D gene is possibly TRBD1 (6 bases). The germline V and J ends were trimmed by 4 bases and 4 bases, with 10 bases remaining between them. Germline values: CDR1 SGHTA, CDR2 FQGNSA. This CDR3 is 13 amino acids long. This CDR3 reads CASSSDSSYGYTF. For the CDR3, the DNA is TGTGCCAGCAGCTCGGACAGCTCCTATGGCTACACCTTC. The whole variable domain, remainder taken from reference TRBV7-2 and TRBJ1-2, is GAGVSQSPSNKVTEKGKDVELRCDPISGHTALYWYRQSLGQGLEFLIYFQGNSAPDKSGLPSDRFSAERTGGSVSTLTIQRTQQEDSAVYLCASSSDSSYGYTFGSGTRLTVV.

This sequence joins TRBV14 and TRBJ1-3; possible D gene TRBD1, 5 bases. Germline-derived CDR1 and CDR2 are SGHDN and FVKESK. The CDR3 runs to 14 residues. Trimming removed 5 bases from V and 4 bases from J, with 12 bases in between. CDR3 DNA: TGTGCCAGCAGCTCCTGGGACTTAGGAAACACCATATATTTT. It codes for CASSSWDLGNTIYF.

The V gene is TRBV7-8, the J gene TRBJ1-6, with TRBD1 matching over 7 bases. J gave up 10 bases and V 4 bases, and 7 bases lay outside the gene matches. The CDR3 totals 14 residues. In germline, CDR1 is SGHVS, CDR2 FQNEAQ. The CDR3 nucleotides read TGTGCCAGCAGCTCAAGGGACAGTCGATCACCCCTCCACTTT. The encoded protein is CASSSRDSRSPLHF. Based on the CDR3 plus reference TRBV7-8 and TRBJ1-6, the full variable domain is GAGVSQSPRYKVAKRGQDVALRCDPISGHVSLFWYQQALGQGPEFLTYFQNEAQLDKSGLPSDRFFAERPEGSVSTLKIQRTQQEDSAVYLCASSSRDSRSPLHFGNGTRLTVT.

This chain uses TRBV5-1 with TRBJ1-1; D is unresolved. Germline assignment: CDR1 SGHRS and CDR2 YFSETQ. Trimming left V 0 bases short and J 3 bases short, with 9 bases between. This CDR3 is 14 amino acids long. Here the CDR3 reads CASSLGQRDTEAFF. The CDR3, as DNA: TGCGCCAGCAGCTTGGGCCAGCGAGACACTGAAGCTTTCTTT.

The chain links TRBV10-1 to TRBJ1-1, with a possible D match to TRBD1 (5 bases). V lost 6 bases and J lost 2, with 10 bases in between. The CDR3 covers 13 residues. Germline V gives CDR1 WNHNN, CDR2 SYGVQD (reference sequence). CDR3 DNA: TGCGCCAGCAGAGGGGATTTCAACACTGAAGCTTTCTTT. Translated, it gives CASRGDFNTEAFF.

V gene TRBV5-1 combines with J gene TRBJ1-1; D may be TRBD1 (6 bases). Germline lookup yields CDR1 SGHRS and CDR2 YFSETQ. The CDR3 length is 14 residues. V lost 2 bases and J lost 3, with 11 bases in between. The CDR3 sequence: CASSLRQDHTEAFF. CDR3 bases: TGCGCCAGCAGCTTACGACAGGACCACACTGAAGCTTTCTTT.

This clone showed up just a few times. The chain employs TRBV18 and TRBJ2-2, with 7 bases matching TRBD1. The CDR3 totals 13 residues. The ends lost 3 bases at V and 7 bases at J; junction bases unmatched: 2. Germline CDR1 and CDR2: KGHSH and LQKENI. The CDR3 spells CASSPGQSGELFF. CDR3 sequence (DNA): TGTGCCAGCTCACCGGGACAGAGCGGGGAGCTGTTTTTT.

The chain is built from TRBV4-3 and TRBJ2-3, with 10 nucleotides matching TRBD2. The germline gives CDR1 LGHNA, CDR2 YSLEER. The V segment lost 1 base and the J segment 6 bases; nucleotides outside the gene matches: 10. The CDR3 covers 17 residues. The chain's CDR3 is CASSQVGTSVKVDTQYF. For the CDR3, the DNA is TGCGCCAGCAGCCAAGTCGGGACTAGCGTCAAGGTGGATACGCAGTATTTT.

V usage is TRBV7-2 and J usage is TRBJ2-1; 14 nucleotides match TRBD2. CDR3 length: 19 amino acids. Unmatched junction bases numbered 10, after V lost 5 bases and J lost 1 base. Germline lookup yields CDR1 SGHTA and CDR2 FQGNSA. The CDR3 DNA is TGTGCCAGCAGCACGCGGACTAGCGGGAGGCGAGTATCCTACAATGAGCAGTTCTTC. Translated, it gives CASSTRTSGRRVSYNEQFF.

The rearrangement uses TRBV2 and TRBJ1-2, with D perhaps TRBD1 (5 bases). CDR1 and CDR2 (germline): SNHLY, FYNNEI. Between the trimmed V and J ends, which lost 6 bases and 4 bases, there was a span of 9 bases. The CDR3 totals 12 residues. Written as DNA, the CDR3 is TGTGCCAGCAGCAGACAGAGCTATGGCTACACCTTC. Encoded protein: CASSRQSYGYTF.

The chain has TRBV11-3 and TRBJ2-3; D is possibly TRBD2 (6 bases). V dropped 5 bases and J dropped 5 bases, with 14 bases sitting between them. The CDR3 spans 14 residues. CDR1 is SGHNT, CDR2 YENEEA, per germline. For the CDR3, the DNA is TGTGCCAGCAGCCCGGAGGGATGGGGAGATACGCAGTATTTT. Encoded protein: CASSPEGWGDTQYF.

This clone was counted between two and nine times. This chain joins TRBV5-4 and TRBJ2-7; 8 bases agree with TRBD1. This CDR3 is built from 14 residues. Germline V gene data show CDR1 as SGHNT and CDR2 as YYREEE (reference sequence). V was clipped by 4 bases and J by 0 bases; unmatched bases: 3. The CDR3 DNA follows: TGTGCCAGCAGCCGACAGGGGAGCTCCTACGAGCAGTACTTC. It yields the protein CASSRQGSSYEQYF. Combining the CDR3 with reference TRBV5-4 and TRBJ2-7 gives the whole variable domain ETGVTQSPTHLIKTRGQQVTLRCSSQSGHNTVSWYQQALGQGPQFIFQYYREEENGRGNFPPRFSGLQFPNYSSELNVNALELDDSALYLCASSRQGSSYEQYFGPGTRLTVT.

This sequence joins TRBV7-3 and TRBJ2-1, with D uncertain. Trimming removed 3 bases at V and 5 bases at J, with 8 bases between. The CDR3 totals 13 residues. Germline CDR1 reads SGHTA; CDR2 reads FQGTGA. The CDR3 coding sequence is TGTGCCAGCAGCTTCTCTAGTAACAATGAGCAGTTCTTC. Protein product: CASSFSSNNEQFF.

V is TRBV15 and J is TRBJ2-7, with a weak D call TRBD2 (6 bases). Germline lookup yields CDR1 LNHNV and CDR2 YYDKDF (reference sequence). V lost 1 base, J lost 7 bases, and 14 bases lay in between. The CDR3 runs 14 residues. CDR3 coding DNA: TGTGCCACCAGCAGAGGGAGGGCCCGGGAGGAGCAGTACTTC. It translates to CATSRGRAREEQYF.

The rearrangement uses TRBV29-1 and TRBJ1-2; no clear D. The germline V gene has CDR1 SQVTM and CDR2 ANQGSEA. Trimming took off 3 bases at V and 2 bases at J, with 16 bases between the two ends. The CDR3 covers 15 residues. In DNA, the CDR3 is TGCAGCGTTGAGGGAGTCGGGGATGAGAACTATGGCTACACCTTC. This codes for CSVEGVGDENYGYTF.

CDR3 in amino acids: CASSLQGANTGELFF. The CDR3 nucleotides read TGTGCCAGCAGCTTGCAGGGCGCCAACACCGGGGAGCTGTTTTTT. The rearrangement uses TRBV5-4 and TRBJ2-2; a weak D match, TRBD1 (5 bases). V lost 1 base to trimming and J lost 2 bases, with 9 bases between them. The CDR3 covers 15 residues. Germline loops: CDR1 SGHNT, CDR2 YYREEE (reference sequence).

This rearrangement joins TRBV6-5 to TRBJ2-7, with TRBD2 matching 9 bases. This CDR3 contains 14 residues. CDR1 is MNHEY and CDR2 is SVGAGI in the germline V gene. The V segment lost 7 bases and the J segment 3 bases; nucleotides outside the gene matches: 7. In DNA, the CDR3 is TGTGCCAGCACTGCTAGCGGGACTAGCTACGAGCAGTACTTC. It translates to CASTASGTSYEQYF.

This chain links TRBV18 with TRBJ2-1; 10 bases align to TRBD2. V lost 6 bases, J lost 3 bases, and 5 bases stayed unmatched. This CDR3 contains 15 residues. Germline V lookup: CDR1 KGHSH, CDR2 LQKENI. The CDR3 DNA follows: TGTGCCAGCTCTCCGGGACTAGCGCTCTACAATGAGCAGTTCTTC. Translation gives CASSPGLALYNEQFF. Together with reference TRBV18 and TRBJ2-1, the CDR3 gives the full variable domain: NAGVMQNPRHLVRRRGQEARLRCSPMKGHSHVYWYRQLPEEGLKFMVYLQKENIIDESGMPKERFSAEFPKEGPSILRIQQVVRGDSAAYFCASSPGLALYNEQFFGPGTRLTVL.

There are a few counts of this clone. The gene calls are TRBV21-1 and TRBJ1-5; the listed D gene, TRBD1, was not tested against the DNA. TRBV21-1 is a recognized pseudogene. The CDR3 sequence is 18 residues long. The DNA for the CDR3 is TGTGCCAGCAGCCCACGACAGGGATGCCCATATAGCAATCAGCCCCAGCATTTT. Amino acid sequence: CASSPRQGCPYSNQPQHF.

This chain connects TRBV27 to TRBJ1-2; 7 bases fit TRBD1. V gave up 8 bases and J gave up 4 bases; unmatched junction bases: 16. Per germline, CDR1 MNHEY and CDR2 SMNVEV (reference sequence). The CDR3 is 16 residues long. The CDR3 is CASASNSAGGRYGYTF. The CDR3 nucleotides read TGTGCCAGCGCCTCCAATAGCGCAGGGGGTCGCTATGGCTACACCTTC.

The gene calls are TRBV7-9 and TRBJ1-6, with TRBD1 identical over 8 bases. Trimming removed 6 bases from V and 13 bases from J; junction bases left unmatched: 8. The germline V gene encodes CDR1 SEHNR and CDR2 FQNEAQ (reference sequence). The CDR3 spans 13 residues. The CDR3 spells CASRDRAIGPLHF. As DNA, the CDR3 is TGTGCCAGCAGGGACAGGGCTATCGGGCCCCTCCACTTT.

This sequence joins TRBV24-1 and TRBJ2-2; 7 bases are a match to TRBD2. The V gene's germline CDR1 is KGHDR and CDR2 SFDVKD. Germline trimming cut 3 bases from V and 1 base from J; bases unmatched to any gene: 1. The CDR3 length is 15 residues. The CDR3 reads CATSDPSGNTGELFF. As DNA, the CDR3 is TGTGCCACCAGTGATCCTAGCGGGAACACCGGGGAGCTGTTTTTT.

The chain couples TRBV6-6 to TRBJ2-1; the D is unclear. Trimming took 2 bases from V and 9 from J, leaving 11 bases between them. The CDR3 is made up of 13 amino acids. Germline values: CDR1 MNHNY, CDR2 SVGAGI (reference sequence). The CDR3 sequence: CASSYTYSGEQFF. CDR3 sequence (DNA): TGTGCCAGCAGTTACACCTATTCGGGTGAGCAGTTCTTC.

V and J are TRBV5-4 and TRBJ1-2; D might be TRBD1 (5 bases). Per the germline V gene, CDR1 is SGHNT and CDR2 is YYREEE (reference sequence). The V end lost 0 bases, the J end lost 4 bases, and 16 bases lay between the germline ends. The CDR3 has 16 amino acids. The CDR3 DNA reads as TGTGCCAGCAGCTTGGGCTCCGGGACTGCCCTCTATGGCTACACCTTC. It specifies CASSLGSGTALYGYTF.

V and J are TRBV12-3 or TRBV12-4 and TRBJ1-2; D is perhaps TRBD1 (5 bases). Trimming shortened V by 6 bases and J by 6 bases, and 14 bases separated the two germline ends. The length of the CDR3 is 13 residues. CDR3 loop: CASSRPGGDGYTF. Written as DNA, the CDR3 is TGTGCCAGCAGCCGACCCGGGGGTGATGGCTACACCTTC.

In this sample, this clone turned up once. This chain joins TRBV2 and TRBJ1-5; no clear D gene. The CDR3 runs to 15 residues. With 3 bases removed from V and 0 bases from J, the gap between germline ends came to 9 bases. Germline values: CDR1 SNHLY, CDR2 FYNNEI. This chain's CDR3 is CASSDSSNSNQPQHF. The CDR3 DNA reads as TGTGCCAGCAGTGATTCGAGTAATAGCAATCAGCCCCAGCATTTT.

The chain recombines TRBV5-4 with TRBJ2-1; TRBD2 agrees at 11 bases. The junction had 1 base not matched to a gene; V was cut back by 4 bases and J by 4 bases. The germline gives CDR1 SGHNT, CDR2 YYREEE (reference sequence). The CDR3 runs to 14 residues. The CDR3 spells CASSVAGGYNEQFF. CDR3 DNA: TGTGCCAGCAGCGTAGCGGGAGGGTACAATGAGCAGTTCTTC. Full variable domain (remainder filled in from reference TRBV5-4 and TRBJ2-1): ETGVTQSPTHLIKTRGQQVTLRCSSQSGHNTVSWYQQALGQGPQFIFQYYREEENGRGNFPPRFSGLQFPNYSSELNVNALELDDSALYLCASSVAGGYNEQFFGPGTRLTVL.